This TCR beta chain was observed in a study of blood T cell repertoires in COVID-19. About the study: Spain, Italy and the United States supplied samples that represented acute and convalescent COVID-19. PBMCs, B-cell-depleted T cells, or T cells were the source of the cDNA or gDNA that made up the material.

Authors' processing steps: Reference gene primer amplification yielded estimated nucleated cell counts. Repertoires were generated with immunoSEQ multiplex PCR, while TCRdb's copy carries only in-frame clones and drops some. V, J and clone size are taken as reported in that table, and D and trimming were inferred from the DNA itself. The profile covers 55,000 to 75,000 clones, with roughly four fifths appearing a single time and 9.6% taken by the ten largest. CDR1 and CDR2 (germline): SGHNT, YYREEE (reference sequence). This CDR3 contains 16 residues. J gave up 6 bases and V 0 bases, and 8 bases lay outside the gene matches. Seattle researchers signed up patients amid active infection and tracked them longitudinally.

The chain carries TRBV5-4 and TRBJ2-3; 9 nucleotides align to TRBD2. The specimen sequenced was peripheral blood. This clonotype was obtained from an older man with COVID-19, enrolled during active disease. The CDR3 DNA is TGTGCCAGCAGCTTGGCTGGGGAACTAGCGGGCGATACGCAGTATTTT. This sequence encodes CASSLAGELAGDTQYF.